The next 19 T cell receptor beta chains were all read from a single sample in a study of CD8+CD57+ T cells in acquired aplastic anemia. TCR beta VDJ and CDR3 were profiled, and genomic DNA was the template. One entry per CDR3 protein results from TCRdb running MiXCR on the reads. The sample has roughly 280,000 distinct CDR3 sequences; about 50% are singletons. CD8+CD57+ cell expansion, shown by flow cytometry, had occurred in the patients selected for sequencing. What was sequenced was sorted CD4+, CD8+, or CD8+CD57+ T cells (not recorded which) from PBMCs. These receptors all stem from a human donor with aplastic anemia.

The V gene is TRBV2, the J gene TRBJ2-5, with D possibly TRBD1 on 5 matching bases. CDR3 length: 15 amino acids. V lost 1 base to trimming and J lost 5 bases, with 14 bases between them. Germline V gives CDR1 SNHLY, CDR2 FYNNEI. CDR3 sequence reads: CASSEVQAGWETQYF. The DNA of the CDR3 is TGTGCCAGCAGTGAAGTCCAGGCAGGGTGGGAGACCCAGTACTTC.

The CDR3 DNA reads as TGCAGCGTTCGAGGACAGGCCTACGAGCAGTACTTC. Amino acid sequence: CSVRGQAYEQYF. The gene calls are TRBV20-1 and TRBJ2-7; 7 bases align to TRBD1. The germline CDR1 and CDR2 sequences are DFQATT and SNEGSKA (reference sequence). The CDR3 extends over 12 amino acids.

This clonotype came up a few times. The rearrangement links TRBV3-1 to TRBJ2-4; D could derive from TRBD1 or TRBD2 (6 bases each). Trimming removed 2 bases from V and 7 bases from J, with 12 bases in between. The CDR3 runs 14 residues. From germline, CDR1 is LGHDT and CDR2 YNNKEL (reference sequence). This CDR3 is CASSQQGTENIQYF. CDR3 nucleotide sequence: TGTGCCAGCAGCCAACAGGGGACTGAGAACATTCAGTACTTC.

This clonotype was picked up a small number of times. The V and J genes are TRBV25-1 and TRBJ2-5; D is perhaps TRBD2 (5 bases). Germline CDR1 is MGHDK and CDR2 is SYGVNS. This CDR3 is built from 14 residues. V was shortened by 6 bases and J by 1 base, with 12 bases between the two germline ends. The CDR3 region is CASSLWTVQETQYF. The DNA for the CDR3 is TGTGCCAGCAGCCTGTGGACTGTCCAAGAGACCCAGTACTTC. The complete variable domain, with remaining parts taken from reference TRBV25-1 and TRBJ2-5, reads EADIYQTPRYLVIGTGKKITLECSQTMGHDKMYWYQQDPGMELHLIHYSYGVNSTEKGDLSSESTVSRIRTEHFPLTLESARPSHTSQYLCASSLWTVQETQYFGPGTRLLVL.

This clonotype occurred a few times. The chain has TRBV15 and TRBJ1-2, with D uncertain. CDR1 is LNHNV and CDR2 is YYDKDF in the germline V gene (reference sequence). V was clipped by 3 bases and J by 2 bases, with 13 bases between them. The CDR3 is 15 amino acids. This CDR3 reads CATSRGRTGNYGYTF. CDR3 DNA: TGTGCCACCAGCAGGGGTCGGACCGGGAACTATGGCTACACCTTC.

This rearrangement joins TRBV10-3 to TRBJ2-7, with 7 bases matching TRBD2. The CDR3 has 14 amino acids. V gave up 2 bases and J gave up 5 bases; unmatched junction bases: 6. Germline lookup yields CDR1 ENHRY and CDR2 SYGVKD. CDR3 sequence: CAISERGSIHEQYF. The CDR3 coding sequence is TGTGCCATCAGTGAGCGCGGGAGCATCCACGAGCAGTACTTC.

This clonotype came up many times. The chain combines TRBV4-1 with TRBJ1-1; 7 positions match TRBD1. V gave up 3 bases and J gave up 2 bases; unmatched junction bases: 12. From germline, CDR1 is MGHRA and CDR2 YSYEKL. The CDR3 loop spans 17 amino acids. CDR3 bases: TGCGCCAGCAGCCAGAACCAACGGGACAGCCTCAACACTGAAGCTTTCTTT. Its protein product is CASSQNQRDSLNTEAFF.

This chain uses TRBV2 with TRBJ2-7; a weak D match, TRBD1 (6 bases). Trimming took 6 bases from V and 5 from J, leaving 11 bases between them. Per the germline V gene, CDR1 is SNHLY and CDR2 is FYNNEI. The CDR3 is made up of 12 amino acids. In nucleotides, the CDR3 is TGTGCCAGCAGCCCAAGGGACAACGAGCAGTACTTC. Encoded protein: CASSPRDNEQYF.

In this sample, this clonotype turned up many times. The rearrangement links TRBV5-6 to TRBJ2-1, with D possibly matching TRBD1 (6 bases). The germline V and J ends were trimmed by 9 bases and 0 bases, with 16 bases remaining between them. The V gene's germline CDR1 is SGHDT and CDR2 YYEEEE. There are 15 residues in the CDR3. The CDR3 loop is CATGAGHRSYNEQFF. CDR3 DNA sequence: TGTGCCACAGGGGCAGGGCATCGCTCCTACAATGAGCAGTTCTTC.

This clonotype was recorded a few times. This chain joins TRBV7-2 and TRBJ2-7, with D maybe TRBD2 (7 bases). Trimming removed 5 bases from V and 2 bases from J, with 19 bases in between. CDR1 SGHTA and CDR2 FQGNSA come from the germline V gene. The CDR3 covers 16 residues. CDR3: CASSRVGGGSPYEQYF. The CDR3 DNA reads as TGTGCCAGCAGCCGAGTGGGGGGCGGGAGTCCCTACGAGCAGTACTTC.

V is TRBV11-2 and J is TRBJ1-3, with D possibly TRBD1 on 6 matching bases. Trimming removed 0 bases at V and 5 bases at J, with 8 bases between. The CDR3 is made up of 14 amino acids. Germline-derived CDR1 and CDR2 are SGHAT and FQNNGV. CDR3 coding DNA: TGTGCCAGCAGCTTAGAGCAGGGGAGAAACACCATATATTTT. Amino acid sequence: CASSLEQGRNTIYF.

The chain employs TRBV12-3 or TRBV12-4 and TRBJ1-2, with D unresolved. CDR3 size: 13 residues. Trimming stripped 7 bases from V and 8 bases from J, with 17 bases between. The CDR3 reads CASTEGGVRGYTF. The DNA of the CDR3 is TGTGCCAGCACCGAGGGTGGGGTCCGGGGCTACACCTTC.

V usage is TRBV7-9 and J usage is TRBJ1-2; D is perhaps TRBD1 (6 bases). CDR1 is SEHNR and CDR2 is FQNEAQ in the germline V gene (reference sequence). Trimming took 5 bases from V and 6 from J, leaving 19 bases between them. This CDR3 has 15 residues. The CDR3 DNA reads TGTGCCAGCAGCCAACCGGAGAGGGGGGCCGATGGCTACACCTTC. Protein sequence: CASSQPERGADGYTF. Combining the CDR3 with reference TRBV7-9 and TRBJ1-2 gives the whole variable domain DTGVSQNPRHKITKRGQNVTFRCDPISEHNRLYWYRQTLGQGPEFLTYFQNEAQLEKSRLLSDRFSAERPKGSFSTLEIQRTEQGDSAMYLCASSQPERGADGYTFGSGTRLTVV.

The chain recombines TRBV7-9 with TRBJ2-1; weak D call: TRBD2 (5 bases). This CDR3 region has 19 residues. Germline V gives CDR1 SEHNR, CDR2 FQNEAQ (reference sequence). The V gene lost 1 base and the J gene lost 1 base, with 20 bases spanning the gap. The CDR3 region is CASSLGGHTKYQSYNEQFF. The CDR3 bases are TGTGCCAGCAGCTTAGGAGGGCACACGAAGTATCAATCCTACAATGAGCAGTTCTTC.

A remark on this clonotype: The junction and the germline gene differ at one end; a read error may be behind it. The chain employs TRBV7-3 and TRBJ2-5; no clear D. Germline loops: CDR1 SGHTA, CDR2 FQGTGA. The CDR3 consists of 13 residues. CDR3 in DNA: TGTGCCAGCAGCTTATTATTACAAGGGACCCAGTACTTC. Encoded protein: CASSLLLQGTQYF.

This clonotype came up once. This chain uses TRBV29-1 with TRBJ2-5, with 13 bases lining up with TRBD2. The ends lost 7 bases at V and 4 bases at J; junction bases unmatched: 15. The CDR3 runs to 17 residues. CDR1 and CDR2 from the germline V gene are SQVTM and ANQGSEA. The CDR3 loop reads CSAAGQTSGRMGETQYF. CDR3 DNA sequence: TGCAGCGCCGCCGGTCAGACTAGCGGGAGGATGGGAGAGACCCAGTACTTC.

This clonotype was counted only a few times. This sequence joins TRBV2 and TRBJ2-3; TRBD2 matches at 8 bases. The germline V gene encodes CDR1 SNHLY and CDR2 FYNNEI. This CDR3 region has 14 residues. V lost 7 bases and J lost 1; bases outside the gene matches: 4. CDR3 amino acids: CASISGGGTDTQYF. The CDR3 nucleotides read TGTGCCAGCATTTCGGGGGGGGGCACAGATACGCAGTATTTT.

This clonotype was detected many times. The V call is TRBV5-1, the J call TRBJ1-2, with TRBD1 as a possible D gene (6 bases). This CDR3 contains 15 residues. V dropped 4 bases and J dropped 0 bases, with 13 bases sitting between them. From germline, CDR1 is SGHRS and CDR2 YFSETQ. CDR3 in amino acids: CASSPRQAPNYGYTF. In DNA, the CDR3 is TGCGCCAGCAGCCCCCGACAGGCTCCTAACTATGGCTACACCTTC.

The chain uses TRBV12-3 or TRBV12-4 and TRBJ1-5; D gene uncertain. The V end lost 7 bases, the J end lost 12 bases, and 7 bases lay between the germline ends. This CDR3 spans 9 amino acids. The CDR3 DNA is TGTGCCAGCAATCGGGACCAGCATTTT. It encodes CASNRDQHF.